This TCR beta chain emerged from a study of blood T cell repertoires in COVID-19. Study information: From T cells, B-cell-depleted T cells, or PBMCs came the material, which was cDNA or gDNA.

CDR1 SEHNR and CDR2 FQNEAQ come from the germline V gene (reference sequence). Germline trimming cut 5 bases from V and 9 bases from J; bases unmatched to any gene: 7. This CDR3 is 13 amino acids long. Using immunoSEQ multiplex PCR, the repertoire was profiled, and TCRdb retains in-frame clones only, with some absent. The data hold approximately 100,000 clones, with approximately 88% observed a single time. The chain employs TRBV7-9 and TRBJ2-1; 7 positions match TRBD1. The source material was peripheral blood. The receptor's source is a man in his sixties with acute or convalescent COVID-19. For the CDR3, the DNA is TGTGCCAGCAGCACGACAGGGTATGGTGAGCAGTTCTTC. Protein: CASSTTGYGEQFF.